This TCR beta chain was recorded in a study of T-cell reconstitution after alpha-beta-depleted transplantation in children. The study, taken as a whole, reports: In patients about two months after transplant, alpha-beta T cells reportedly arose from several hundred expanded graft clones.

This clonotype was counted a few times. Its antigen is still unknown. Trimming shortened V by 2 bases and J by 1 base, and 8 bases separated the two germline ends. The CDR3 consists of 14 residues. Germline-derived CDR1 and CDR2 are SEHNR and FQNEAQ (reference sequence). Preparation of the TCRbeta library was carried out with unique molecular identifiers. MiXCR was run by TCRdb on the PCR reads, yielding one entry per CDR3 protein. The sample has a few hundred thousand distinct CDR3 sequences, 25% to 30% seen once. The chain links TRBV7-9 to TRBJ1-1; D is undetermined. This TCR was recovered from a boy in the first two years of life with Wiskott-Aldrich syndrome, due to receive a stem cell transplant. The starting material was PBMCs, obtained before TCRalphabeta/CD19-depleted stem cell transplant. The CDR3 region is CASSLPPGNTEAFF. The CDR3 coding sequence is TGTGCCAGCAGCTTACCGCCAGGGAACACTGAAGCTTTCTTT.